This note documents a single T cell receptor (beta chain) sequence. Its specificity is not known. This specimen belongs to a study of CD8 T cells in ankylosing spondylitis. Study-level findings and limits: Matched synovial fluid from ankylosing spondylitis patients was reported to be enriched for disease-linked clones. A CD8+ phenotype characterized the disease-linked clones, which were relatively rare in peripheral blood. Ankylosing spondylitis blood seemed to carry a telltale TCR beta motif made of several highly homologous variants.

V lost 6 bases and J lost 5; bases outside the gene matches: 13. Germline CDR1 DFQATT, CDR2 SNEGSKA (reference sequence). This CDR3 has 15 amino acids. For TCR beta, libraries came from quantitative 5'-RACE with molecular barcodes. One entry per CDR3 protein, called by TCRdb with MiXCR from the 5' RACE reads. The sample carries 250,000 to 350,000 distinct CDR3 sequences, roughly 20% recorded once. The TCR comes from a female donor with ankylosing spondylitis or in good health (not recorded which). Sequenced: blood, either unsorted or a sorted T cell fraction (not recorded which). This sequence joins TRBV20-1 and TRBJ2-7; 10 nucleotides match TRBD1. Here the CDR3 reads CSAVSLDRGENEQYF. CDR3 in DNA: TGCAGTGCCGTGTCTTTGGACAGGGGGGAGAACGAGCAGTACTTC.